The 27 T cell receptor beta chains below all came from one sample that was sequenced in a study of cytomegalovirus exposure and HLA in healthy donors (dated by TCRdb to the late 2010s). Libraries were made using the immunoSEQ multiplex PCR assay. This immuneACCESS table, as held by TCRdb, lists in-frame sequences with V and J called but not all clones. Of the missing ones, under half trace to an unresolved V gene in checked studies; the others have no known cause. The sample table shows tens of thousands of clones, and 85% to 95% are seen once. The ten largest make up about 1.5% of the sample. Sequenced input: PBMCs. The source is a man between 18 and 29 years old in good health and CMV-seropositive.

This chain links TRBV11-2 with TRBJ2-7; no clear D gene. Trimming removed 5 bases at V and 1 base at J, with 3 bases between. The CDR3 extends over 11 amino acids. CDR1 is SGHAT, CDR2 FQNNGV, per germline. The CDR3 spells CASSPSYEQYF. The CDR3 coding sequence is TGTGCCAGCAGCCCTTCCTACGAGCAGTACTTC.

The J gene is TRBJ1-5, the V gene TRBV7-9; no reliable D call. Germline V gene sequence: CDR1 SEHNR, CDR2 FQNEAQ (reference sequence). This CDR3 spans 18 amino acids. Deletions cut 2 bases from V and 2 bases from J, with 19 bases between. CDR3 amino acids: CASSLCFGGTTCNQPQHF. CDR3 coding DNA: TGTGCCAGCAGCTTATGTTTTGGTGGCACGACTTGCAATCAGCCCCAGCATTTT.

CDR3 residues: CASSTSLWGPGRSTDTQYF. The CDR3, as DNA: TGTGCCAGTAGTACCTCACTTTGGGGGCCCGGCCGGAGCACAGATACGCAGTATTTT. This chain uses TRBV19 with TRBJ2-3; weak D call: TRBD1 (6 bases). The V gene lost 4 bases and the J gene lost 0 bases, with 23 bases spanning the gap. The CDR3 has 19 residues. Per germline, CDR1 LNHDA and CDR2 SQIVND (reference sequence). Full variable domain (remainder filled in from reference TRBV19 and TRBJ2-3): DGGITQSPKYLFRKEGQNVTLSCEQNLNHDAMYWYRQDPGQGLRLIYYSQIVNDFQKGDIAEGYSVSREKKESFPLTVTSAQKNPTAFYLCASSTSLWGPGRSTDTQYFGPGTRLTVL.

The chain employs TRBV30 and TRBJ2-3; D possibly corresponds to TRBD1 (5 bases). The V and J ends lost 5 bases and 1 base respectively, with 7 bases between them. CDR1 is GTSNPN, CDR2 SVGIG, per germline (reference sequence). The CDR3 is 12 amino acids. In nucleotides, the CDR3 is TGTGCCTGGGAACAGGGCACAGATACGCAGTATTTT. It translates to CAWEQGTDTQYF.

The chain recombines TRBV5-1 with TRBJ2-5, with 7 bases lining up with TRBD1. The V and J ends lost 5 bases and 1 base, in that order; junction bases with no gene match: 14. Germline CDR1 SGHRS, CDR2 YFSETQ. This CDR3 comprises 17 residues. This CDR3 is CASSSSGGPFPQETQYF. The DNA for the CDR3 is TGCGCCAGCAGTAGCTCAGGGGGTCCCTTTCCCCAAGAGACCCAGTACTTC.

The CDR3 sequence is CAWSVGGGGNEQFF. In nucleotides, the CDR3 is TGTGCCTGGAGTGTAGGCGGGGGGGGGAATGAGCAGTTCTTC. V is TRBV30 and J is TRBJ2-1, with 9 nucleotides matching TRBD2. The germline V gene has CDR1 GTSNPN and CDR2 SVGIG (reference sequence). The V gene end was trimmed by 0 bases and the J gene end by 7 bases; junction bases not matched to a gene: 4. The CDR3 is made up of 14 amino acids. Looking up the rest from reference TRBV30 and TRBJ2-1 gives the full variable domain: SQTIHQWPATLVQPVGSPLSLECTVEGTSNPNLYWYRQAAGRGLQLLFYSVGIGQISSEVPQNLSASRPQDRQFILSSKKLLLSDSGFYLCAWSVGGGGNEQFFGPGTRLTVL.

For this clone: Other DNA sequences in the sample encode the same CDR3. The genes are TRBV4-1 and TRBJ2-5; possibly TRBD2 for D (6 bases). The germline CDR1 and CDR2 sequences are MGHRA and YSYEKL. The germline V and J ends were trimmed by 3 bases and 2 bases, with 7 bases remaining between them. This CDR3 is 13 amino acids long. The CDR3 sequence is CASSHGGQETQYF. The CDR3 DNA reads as TGCGCCAGCAGCCACGGGGGACAAGAGACCCAGTACTTC.

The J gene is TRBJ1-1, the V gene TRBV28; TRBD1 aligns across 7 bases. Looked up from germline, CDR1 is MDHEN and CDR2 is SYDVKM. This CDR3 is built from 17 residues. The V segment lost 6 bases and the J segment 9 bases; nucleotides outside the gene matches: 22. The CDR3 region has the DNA TGTGCCAGCAGCTCCGACGACTGGGACAGCCGGCTAGCTAAAGCTTTCTTT. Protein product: CASSSDDWDSRLAKAFF.

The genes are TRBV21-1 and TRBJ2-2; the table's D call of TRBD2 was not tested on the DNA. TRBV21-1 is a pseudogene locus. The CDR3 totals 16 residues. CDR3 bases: TGTGCCAGCACCAAGGCTACTAGCGGGAACACCGGGGAGCTGTTTTTT. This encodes CASTKATSGNTGELFF.

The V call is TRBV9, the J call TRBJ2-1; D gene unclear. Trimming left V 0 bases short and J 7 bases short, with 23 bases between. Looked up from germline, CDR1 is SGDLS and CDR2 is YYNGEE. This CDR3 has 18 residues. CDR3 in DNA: TGTGCCAGCAGCGTAGACGACTCCCCGGCCCATCCCCTAAATGAGCAGTTCTTC. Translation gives CASSVDDSPAHPLNEQFF.

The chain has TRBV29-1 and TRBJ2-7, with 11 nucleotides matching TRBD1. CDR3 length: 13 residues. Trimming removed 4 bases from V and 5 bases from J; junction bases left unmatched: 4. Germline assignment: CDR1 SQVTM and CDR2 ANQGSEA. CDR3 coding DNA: TGCAGCGTTGTGGGACAGGGGGGTAACGAGCAGTACTTC. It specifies CSVVGQGGNEQYF.

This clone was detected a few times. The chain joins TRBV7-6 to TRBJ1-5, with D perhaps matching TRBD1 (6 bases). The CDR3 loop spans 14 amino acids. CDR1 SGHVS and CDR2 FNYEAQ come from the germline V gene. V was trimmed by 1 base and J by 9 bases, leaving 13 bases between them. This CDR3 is CASSLGLTQGPQHF. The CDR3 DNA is TGTGCCAGCAGCTTAGGTCTGACACAGGGGCCCCAGCATTTT.

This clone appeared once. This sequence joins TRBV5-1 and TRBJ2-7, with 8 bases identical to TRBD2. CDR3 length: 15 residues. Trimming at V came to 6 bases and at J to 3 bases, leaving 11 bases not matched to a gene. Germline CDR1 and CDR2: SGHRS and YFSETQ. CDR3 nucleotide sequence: TGCGCCAGCATTAAACTCCTGAGCGGGAGCTACGAGCAGTACTTC. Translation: CASIKLLSGSYEQYF.

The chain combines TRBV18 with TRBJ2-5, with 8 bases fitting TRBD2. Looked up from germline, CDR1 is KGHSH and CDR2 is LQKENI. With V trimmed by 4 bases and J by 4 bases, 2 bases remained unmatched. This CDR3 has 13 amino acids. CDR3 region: CASSRSGTETQYF. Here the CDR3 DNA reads TGTGCCAGCTCACGTAGCGGGACAGAGACCCAGTACTTC.

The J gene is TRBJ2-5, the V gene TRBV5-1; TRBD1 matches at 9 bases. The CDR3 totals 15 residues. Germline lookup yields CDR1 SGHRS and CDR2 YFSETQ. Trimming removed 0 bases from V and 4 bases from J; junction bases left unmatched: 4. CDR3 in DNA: TGCGCCAGCAGCTTGGGGGACAGGGCTCTAGAGACCCAGTACTTC. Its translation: CASSLGDRALETQYF.

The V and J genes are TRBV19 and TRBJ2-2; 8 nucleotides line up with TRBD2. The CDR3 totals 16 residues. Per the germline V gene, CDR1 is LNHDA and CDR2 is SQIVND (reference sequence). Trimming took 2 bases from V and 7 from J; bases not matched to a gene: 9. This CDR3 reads CASSIPPGGAIGELFF. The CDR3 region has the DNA TGTGCCAGTAGTATACCCCCCGGGGGGGCCATCGGGGAGCTGTTTTTT.

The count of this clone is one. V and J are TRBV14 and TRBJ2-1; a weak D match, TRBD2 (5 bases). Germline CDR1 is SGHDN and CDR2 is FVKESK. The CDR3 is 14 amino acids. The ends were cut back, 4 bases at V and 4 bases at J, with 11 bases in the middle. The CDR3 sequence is CASSRGWDYNEQFF. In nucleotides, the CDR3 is TGTGCCAGCAGCCGAGGGTGGGATTACAATGAGCAGTTCTTC.

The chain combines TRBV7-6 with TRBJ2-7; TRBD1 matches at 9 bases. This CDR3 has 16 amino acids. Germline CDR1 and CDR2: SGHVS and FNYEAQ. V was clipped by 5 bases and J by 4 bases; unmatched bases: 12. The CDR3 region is CASSESVGTGFYEQYF. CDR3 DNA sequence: TGTGCCAGCAGCGAAAGTGTGGGGACAGGGTTTTACGAGCAGTACTTC. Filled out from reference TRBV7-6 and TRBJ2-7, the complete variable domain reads GAGVSQSPRYKVTKRGQDVALRCDPISGHVSLYWYRQALGQGPEFLTYFNYEAQQDKSGLPNDRFSAERPEGSISTLTIQRTEQRDSAMYRCASSESVGTGFYEQYFGPGTRLTVT.

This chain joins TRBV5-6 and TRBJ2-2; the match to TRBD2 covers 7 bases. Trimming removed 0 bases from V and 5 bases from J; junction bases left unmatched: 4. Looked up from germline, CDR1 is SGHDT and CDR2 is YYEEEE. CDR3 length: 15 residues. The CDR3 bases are TGTGCCAGCAGCTTGGTCGGACTAGTGACCGGGGAGCTGTTTTTT. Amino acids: CASSLVGLVTGELFF.

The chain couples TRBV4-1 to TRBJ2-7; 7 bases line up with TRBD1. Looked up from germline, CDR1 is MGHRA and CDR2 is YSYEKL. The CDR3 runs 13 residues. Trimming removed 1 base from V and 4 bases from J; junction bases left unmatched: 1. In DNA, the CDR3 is TGCGCCAGCAGCCAAGGGGACAGATACGAGCAGTACTTC. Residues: CASSQGDRYEQYF.

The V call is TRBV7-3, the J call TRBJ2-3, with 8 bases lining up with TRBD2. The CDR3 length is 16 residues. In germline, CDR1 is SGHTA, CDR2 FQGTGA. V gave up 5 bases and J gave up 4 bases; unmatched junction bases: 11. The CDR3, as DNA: TGTGCCAGCAGCCCCTGGGGTAGCGGGGTGGCAGATACGCAGTATTTT. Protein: CASSPWGSGVADTQYF.

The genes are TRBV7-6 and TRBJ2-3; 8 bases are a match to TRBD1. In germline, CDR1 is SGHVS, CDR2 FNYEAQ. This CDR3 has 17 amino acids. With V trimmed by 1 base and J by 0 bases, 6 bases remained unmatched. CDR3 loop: CASSLGQGATSTDTQYF. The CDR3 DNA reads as TGTGCCAGCAGCTTAGGCCAGGGGGCGACTAGCACAGATACGCAGTATTTT.

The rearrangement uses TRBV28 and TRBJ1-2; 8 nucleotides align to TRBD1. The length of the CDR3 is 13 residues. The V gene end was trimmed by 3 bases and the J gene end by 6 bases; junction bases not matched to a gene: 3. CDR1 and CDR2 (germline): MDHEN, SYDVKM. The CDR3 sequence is CASSFAQGDGYTF. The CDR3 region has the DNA TGTGCCAGCAGTTTCGCACAGGGGGATGGCTACACCTTC.

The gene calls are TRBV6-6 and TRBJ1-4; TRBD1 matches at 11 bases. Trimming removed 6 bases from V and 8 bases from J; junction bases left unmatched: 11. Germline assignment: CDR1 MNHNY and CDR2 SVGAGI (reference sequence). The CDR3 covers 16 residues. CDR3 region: CASSQGQGEDWEKLFF. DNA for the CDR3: TGTGCCAGCAGCCAGGGACAGGGGGAGGATTGGGAAAAACTGTTTTTT.

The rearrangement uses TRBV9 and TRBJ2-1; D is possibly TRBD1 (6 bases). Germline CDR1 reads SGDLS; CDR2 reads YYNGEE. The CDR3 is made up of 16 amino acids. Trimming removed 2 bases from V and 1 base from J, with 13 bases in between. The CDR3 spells CASSVGTQTSYNEQFF. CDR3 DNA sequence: TGTGCCAGCAGCGTCGGGACACAGACTTCCTACAATGAGCAGTTCTTC.

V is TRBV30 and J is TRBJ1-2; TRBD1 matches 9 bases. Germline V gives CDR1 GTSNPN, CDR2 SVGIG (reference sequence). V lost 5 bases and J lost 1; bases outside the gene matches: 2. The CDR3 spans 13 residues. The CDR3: CAWGTGINYGYTF. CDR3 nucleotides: TGTGCCTGGGGGACAGGGATTAACTATGGCTACACCTTC.

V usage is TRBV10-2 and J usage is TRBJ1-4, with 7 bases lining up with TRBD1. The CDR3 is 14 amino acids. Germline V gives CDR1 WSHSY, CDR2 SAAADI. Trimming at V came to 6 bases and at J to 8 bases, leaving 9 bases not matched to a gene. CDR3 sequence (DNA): TGCGCCAGCAGACAAACCGGGACAGACGAAAAACTGTTTTTT. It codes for CASRQTGTDEKLFF.